A single sample is the source of the 19 T cell receptor beta chains below, sequenced in a study of shared clonotypes between healthy human individuals. TCRdb's table, derived via immunoSEQ multiplex PCR, lists solely in-frame clones and lacks some. The sample consists of 2 million to 3 million clones, 93% of them appearing once. Sequenced: naive CD4+ T cells from PBMCs. The subset denotes: CD45RA+ positively selected. The receptor set was obtained from a man between 18 and 35 years old in good health. Some clones in this sample may be carry-over from other donors' samples.

The chain joins TRBV5-1 to TRBJ1-4; maybe TRBD1 (5 bases). V was pared by 0 bases and J by 7 bases, with 13 bases between. CDR3 length equals 15 residues. CDR1 is SGHRS, CDR2 YFSETQ, per germline. CDR3 sequence (DNA): TGCGCCAGCAGCTTGGTCGCAGGGTCCGCTGAAAAACTGTTTTTT. Amino acid sequence: CASSLVAGSAEKLFF. Complete variable domain (other parts from reference TRBV5-1 and TRBJ1-4): KAGVTQTPRYLIKTRGQQVTLSCSPISGHRSVSWYQQTPGQGLQFLFEYFSETQRNKGNFPGRFSGRQFSNSRSEMNVSTLELGDSALYLCASSLVAGSAEKLFFGSGTQLSVL.

The chain links TRBV29-1 to TRBJ2-5, with D perhaps TRBD1 or TRBD2 (5 bases each). The CDR3 spans 12 residues. CDR1 is SQVTM and CDR2 is ANQGSEA in the germline V gene. Trimming removed 3 bases at V and 11 bases at J, with 16 bases between. The DNA of the CDR3 is TGCAGCGTTGAGGGCCAGGTGGGGGAGCAGTACTTC. Translation: CSVEGQVGEQYF. The entire variable domain, with the rest obtained from reference TRBV29-1 and TRBJ2-5, is as follows: SAVISQKPSRDICQRGTSLTIQCQVDSQVTMMFWYRQQPGQSLTLIATANQGSEATYESGFVIDKFPISRPNLTFSTLTVSNMSPEDSSIYLCSVEGQVGEQYFGPGTRLLVL.

The gene calls are TRBV9 and TRBJ1-2; possibly TRBD1 for D (6 bases). Trimming took off 4 bases at V and 8 bases at J, with 21 bases between the two ends. The CDR3 is 15 residues long. Germline V gene data show CDR1 as SGDLS and CDR2 as YYNGEE. The CDR3 loop is CASSPRSNRAGGYTF. The CDR3 DNA is TGTGCCAGCAGCCCCCGAAGCAACAGGGCCGGGGGCTACACCTTC.

The chain uses TRBV5-1 and TRBJ2-2; D is unclear. Trimming pared 2 bases from V and 2 bases from J, leaving 13 bases between. The CDR3 extends over 16 amino acids. Germline V gene lookup returns CDR1 SGHRS and CDR2 YFSETQ. The CDR3 sequence: CASSLSDIRNTGELFF. In DNA, the CDR3 is TGCGCCAGCAGCTTATCAGACATTCGAAACACCGGGGAGCTGTTTTTT.

The chain links TRBV7-9 to TRBJ2-7, with D possibly TRBD1 on 6 matching bases. Trimming took 0 bases from V and 8 from J, leaving 14 bases between them. CDR1 SEHNR and CDR2 FQNEAQ come from the germline V gene (reference sequence). The CDR3 spans 14 residues. The CDR3 loop reads CASSLAQGLGKQYF. Written as DNA, the CDR3 is TGTGCCAGCAGCTTAGCGCAGGGGCTCGGTAAGCAGTACTTC.

The chain couples TRBV19 to TRBJ2-3; 7 bases are shared with TRBD1. The V gene's germline CDR1 is LNHDA and CDR2 SQIVND (reference sequence). The CDR3 totals 15 residues. J was trimmed by 4 bases and V by 8 bases; bases with no gene match: 12. DNA of the CDR3: TGTGCCAGTCGGTACAGGGGTAGTTTCCCAGATACGCAGTATTTT. Protein product: CASRYRGSFPDTQYF.

This clone appeared a single time. The chain has TRBV2 and TRBJ1-4; weak D call: TRBD1 (6 bases). The CDR3 is made up of 14 amino acids. Deletions cut 7 bases from V and 7 bases from J, with 16 bases between. In germline, CDR1 is SNHLY, CDR2 FYNNEI. The CDR3 nucleotides are TGTGCCAGCAAATTCGGGGGGCTGCGTGAAAAACTGTTTTTT. Translating it yields CASKFGGLREKLFF.

Comments on this clone: At the DNA level, this CDR3 is encoded by other sequences in the same sample as well. The chain is built from TRBV11-2 and TRBJ2-7; D might be TRBD1 (5 bases). This CDR3 has 12 amino acids. Germline V gene data show CDR1 as SGHAT and CDR2 as FQNNGV. The V and J ends lost 4 bases and 4 bases respectively, with 8 bases between them. The CDR3 sequence is CASSSQGYEQYF. Here the CDR3 DNA reads TGTGCCAGCAGCTCGCAGGGATACGAGCAGTACTTC. Variable domain in full (rest from reference TRBV11-2 and TRBJ2-7): EAGVAQSPRYKIIEKRQSVAFWCNPISGHATLYWYQQILGQGPKLLIQFQNNGVVDDSQLPKDRFSAERLKGVDSTLKIQPAKLEDSAVYLCASSSQGYEQYFGPGTRLTVT.

The rearrangement links TRBV10-3 to TRBJ2-2, with TRBD2 identical over 8 bases. This CDR3 has 16 residues. After removal of 6 bases from V and 1 base from J, the junction contained 7 bases not matched to a gene. The V gene's germline CDR1 is ENHRY and CDR2 SYGVKD. The CDR3 loop is CAIRTTTSENTGELFF. CDR3 bases: TGTGCCATCAGAACAACGACTAGCGAGAACACCGGGGAGCTGTTTTTT.

This chain connects TRBV29-1 to TRBJ2-1; D is uncertain. The germline V and J ends were trimmed by 4 bases and 0 bases, with 13 bases remaining between them. The germline V gene has CDR1 SQVTM and CDR2 ANQGSEA. The CDR3 has 15 amino acids. CDR3 sequence (DNA): TGCAGCGTTGGGCGGAGCCCCTTCTCCTACAATGAGCAGTTCTTC. It translates to CSVGRSPFSYNEQFF.

With regard to this clone: The sample carries other DNA sequences with the same CDR3. Here the CDR3 DNA reads TGCAGCGTTGTTGAGGTAGTAAGCACAGATACGCAGTATTTT. This encodes CSVVEVVSTDTQYF. V and J are TRBV29-1 and TRBJ2-3; D unresolved. CDR1 and CDR2 (germline): SQVTM, ANQGSEA. The V and J ends lost 4 bases and 0 bases respectively, with 11 bases between them. The CDR3 is 14 residues long.

The V gene is TRBV23-1, the J gene TRBJ2-7; 8 positions match TRBD1. TRBV23-1 is an open reading frame, and its role is uncertain. CDR3 size: 17 residues. V gave up 0 bases and J gave up 5 bases; unmatched junction bases: 12. The CDR3 region has the DNA TGCGCCAGCAGTCAATCGCTTGGAGACAGGGGAATCGACGAGCAGTACTTC. As protein: CASSQSLGDRGIDEQYF.

In its sample, this clone was seen once. The chain carries TRBV27 and TRBJ1-5; perhaps TRBD1 as D (5 bases). The germline V and J ends were trimmed by 5 bases and 2 bases, with 19 bases remaining between them. CDR3 length equals 17 residues. Germline V gene sequence: CDR1 MNHEY, CDR2 SMNVEV (reference sequence). The CDR3 DNA reads as TGTGCCAGCAGTCCGATATGGGCTGGGGGGGGCAATCAGCCCCAGCATTTT. Residues: CASSPIWAGGGNQPQHF.

The chain joins TRBV7-3 to TRBJ1-2; 12 bases agree with TRBD1. Unmatched junction bases numbered 6, after V lost 5 bases and J lost 14 bases. CDR1 is SGHTA and CDR2 is FQGTGA in the germline V gene. CDR3 length: 12 amino acids. As DNA, the CDR3 is TGTGCCAGCAGCGAGGGACAGGGGGCTGTTACCTTC. Translated, it gives CASSEGQGAVTF. The whole variable domain, remainder taken from reference TRBV7-3 and TRBJ1-2, is GAGVSQTPSNKVTEKGKYVELRCDPISGHTALYWYRQSLGQGPEFLIYFQGTGAADDSGLPNDRFFAVRPEGSVSTLKIQRTERGDSAVYLCASSEGQGAVTFGSGTRLTVV.

The rearrangement uses TRBV5-1 and TRBJ2-7; 8 nucleotides line up with TRBD2. V lost 4 bases, J lost 0 bases, and 3 bases stayed unmatched. The CDR3 is 14 amino acids. Germline CDR1 SGHRS, CDR2 YFSETQ. The CDR3 region is CASSSGSNSYEQYF. CDR3 DNA: TGCGCCAGCAGCAGCGGGAGTAACTCCTACGAGCAGTACTTC.

The genes are TRBV21-1 and TRBJ2-7. TRBV21-1 is reported as a pseudogene. There are 15 residues in the CDR3. CDR3: CASSKNMGSPYEQYF. CDR3 bases: TGTGCCAGCAGCAAAAATATGGGTTCACCCTACGAGCAGTACTTC.

The V gene is TRBV5-4, the J gene TRBJ2-3; 10 bases map to TRBD1. Trimming took 4 bases from V and 6 from J; bases not matched to a gene: 8. The length of the CDR3 is 15 residues. Germline CDR1 reads SGHNT; CDR2 reads YYREEE (reference sequence). CDR3 sequence (DNA): TGTGCCAGCAGCCCCCGGACAGGGGGGGCCGATACGCAGTATTTT. Translation gives CASSPRTGGADTQYF.

About this clone: This sequence may be a read error, since a much larger clone differs from it by one base. This chain joins TRBV4-1 and TRBJ1-3; 12 bases match TRBD1. Germline CDR1 MGHRA, CDR2 YSYEKL. The CDR3 covers 21 residues. Trimming at V came to 4 bases and at J to 4 bases, leaving 20 bases not matched to a gene. The CDR3 spells CASSPREGTGGPAVLGNTIYF. As DNA, the CDR3 is TGCGCCAGCAGCCCTCGTGAGGGGACAGGGGGCCCGGCTGTGTTAGGAAACACCATATATTTT.

The V and J genes are TRBV14 and TRBJ2-1, with D perhaps assigned TRBD1 or TRBD2 (5 bases each). The CDR3 runs to 15 residues. Trimming took 2 bases from V and 2 from J, leaving 10 bases between them. The germline gives CDR1 SGHDN, CDR2 FVKESK. The CDR3 loop reads CASSQFWGTYNEQFF. CDR3 nucleotides: TGTGCCAGCAGCCAATTCTGGGGGACCTACAATGAGCAGTTCTTC. The complete variable domain, with remaining parts taken from reference TRBV14 and TRBJ2-1, reads EAGVTQFPSHSVIEKGQTVTLRCDPISGHDNLYWYRRVMGKEIKFLLHFVKESKQDESGMPNNRFLAERTGGTYSTLKVQPAELEDSGVYFCASSQFWGTYNEQFFGPGTRLTVL.